The next 8 T cell receptor beta chains were all read from a single sample in a study of T cell responses to AZD1222 COVID-19 vaccine. The table came from immunoSEQ multiplex PCR; TCRdb's copy has only in-frame clones and leaves some out. The sample has more than 85,000 clones, approximately 86% seen once. Sequences were derived from peripheral blood, sampled on day 0 of MenACWY control vaccination. Source of these receptors: an adult in good health.

This clone occurred once. The chain uses TRBV12-3 or TRBV12-4 and TRBJ2-1; D is possibly TRBD1 or TRBD2 (6 bases each). The CDR3 runs to 12 residues. V shed 3 bases and J shed 8 bases, with 8 bases lying between them. The CDR3: CASSFGGHEQFF. The CDR3 bases are TGTGCCAGCAGTTTTGGGGGGCATGAGCAGTTCTTC.

The V and J genes are TRBV7-8 and TRBJ1-1; TRBD1 might be the D (5 bases). V dropped 2 bases and J dropped 4 bases, with 8 bases sitting between them. This CDR3 comprises 13 residues. In germline, CDR1 is SGHVS, CDR2 FQNEAQ. Written as DNA, the CDR3 is TGTGCCAGCAGCTTAAGAGGGGCCACTGAAGCTTTCTTT. Translating gives CASSLRGATEAFF.

The chain joins TRBV19 to TRBJ1-2, with 8 bases aligning to TRBD1. Germline CDR1 is LNHDA and CDR2 is SQIVND (reference sequence). Trimming cost V 5 bases and J 3 bases; bases outside gene matches: 14. The CDR3 contains 17 residues. CDR3 nucleotides: TGTGCCAGTAGTTTCCGGGACAGGCCCCGGTGGGACTATGGCTACACCTTC. This sequence encodes CASSFRDRPRWDYGYTF.

This clone has only a few counts. This chain joins TRBV10-3 and TRBJ2-1, with TRBD2 identical over 12 bases. V was pared by 6 bases and J by 5 bases, with 2 bases of the junction left unmatched. CDR1 and CDR2 (germline): ENHRY, SYGVKD. The CDR3 has 14 amino acids. The CDR3 spells CAIRWTSGNNEQFF. CDR3 DNA sequence: TGTGCCATCAGGTGGACTAGCGGGAACAATGAGCAGTTCTTC.

This sequence joins TRBV19 and TRBJ1-4; D is unclear. The CDR3 is 15 residues long. Between the trimmed V and J ends, which lost 0 bases and 9 bases, there was a span of 14 bases. Germline assignment: CDR1 LNHDA and CDR2 SQIVND (reference sequence). The CDR3 here is CASSIDPESGKKLFF. CDR3 coding DNA: TGTGCCAGTAGTATAGATCCCGAGAGTGGAAAAAAACTGTTTTTT.

The V call is TRBV6-5, the J call TRBJ1-1; possible D gene TRBD1, 5 bases. V shed 7 bases and J shed 1 base, with 7 bases lying between them. The CDR3 covers 12 residues. Per the germline V gene, CDR1 is MNHEY and CDR2 is SVGAGI. CDR3 in amino acids: CASTQGNTEAFF. In DNA, the CDR3 is TGTGCCAGCACCCAGGGGAACACTGAAGCTTTCTTT.

The chain recombines TRBV29-1 with TRBJ1-1, with 9 positions matching TRBD1. V trimming: 6 bases; J trimming: 4 bases; junction bases outside the gene matches: 12. The CDR3 runs to 15 residues. Germline V gene sequence: CDR1 SQVTM, CDR2 ANQGSEA. CDR3 in DNA: TGCAGCGTCAAAGGACAGGGGCCGCGTCCCACTGAAGCTTTCTTT. Its translation: CSVKGQGPRPTEAFF.

The chain couples TRBV5-1 to TRBJ1-5; no clear D. Trimming shortened V by 0 bases and J by 0 bases, and 4 bases separated the two germline ends. The CDR3 loop spans 14 amino acids. From germline, CDR1 is SGHRS and CDR2 YFSETQ. The CDR3 loop reads CASSLDGSNQPQHF. CDR3 sequence (DNA): TGCGCCAGCAGCTTGGACGGTAGCAATCAGCCCCAGCATTTT.